This TCR beta chain was recorded in a study of T cells expressing NK-cell markers. On the study more broadly: TCR beta repertoires came from sorted CD3+CD56+NKG2C+, CD3+CD56+NKG2C- and CD3+CD56-NKG2C+ T cells. Just one sequenced donor of eight was HCMV-seronegative, while seven were seropositive.

As regards this clonotype: Its antigen is unidentified.

Generation of TCR beta cDNA was performed by 5'RACE template switching incorporating UMIs. TCRdb reanalyzed the 5' RACE reads and collapses them to one entry per CDR3 protein, without DNA. The table for this sample gives fewer than 400,000 distinct CDR3 sequences. CDR1 is SQVTM, CDR2 ANQGSEA, per germline. This CDR3 has 15 amino acids. Study-level results: Also leading the CD3+CD56-NKG2C+ fraction in several donors were these clonotypes.

The sequencing sample was made of blood T cells: a sorted CD56 or NKG2C T cell subset, CD4+ or CD8+ T cells, or bulk PBMC T cells (not recorded which). The sequence was collected from a woman aged 45-60 years in good health. V is TRBV29-1 and J is TRBJ2-1; TCRdb calls TRBD2, which cannot be checked without DNA. CDR3 protein: CSVVGLSGIKIEQFF.